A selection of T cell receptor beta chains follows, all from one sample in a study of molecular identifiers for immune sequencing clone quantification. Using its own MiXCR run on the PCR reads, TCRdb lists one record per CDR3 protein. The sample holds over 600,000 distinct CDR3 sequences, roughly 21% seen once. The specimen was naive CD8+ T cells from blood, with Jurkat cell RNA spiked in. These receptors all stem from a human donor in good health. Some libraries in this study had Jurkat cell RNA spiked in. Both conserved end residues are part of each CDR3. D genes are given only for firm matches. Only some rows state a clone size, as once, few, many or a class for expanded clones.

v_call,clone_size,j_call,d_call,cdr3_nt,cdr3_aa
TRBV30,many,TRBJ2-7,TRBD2,TGTGCCTGGAGTCTGAGGGAGGGCCTCTACGAGCAGTACTTC,CAWSLREGLYEQYF
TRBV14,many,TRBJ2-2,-,TGTGCCAGCAGCCTCCGTGTTGCGAACACCGGGGAGCTGTTTTTT,CASSLRVANTGELFF
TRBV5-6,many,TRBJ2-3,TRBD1,TGTGCCAGCAGCCACGACAGGGAAGCTGATACGCAGTATTTT,CASSHDREADTQYF
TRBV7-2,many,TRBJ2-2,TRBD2,TGTGCCAGCAGCTTAGCGCAACTAGCGGGAGATCGCGCCGGGGAGCTGTTTTTT,CASSLAQLAGDRAGELFF
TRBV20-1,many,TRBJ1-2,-,TGCAGTGCTAGAGATAATTTGTTCAGCTATGGCTACACCTTC,CSARDNLFSYGYTF
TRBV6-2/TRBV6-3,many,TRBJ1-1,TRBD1,TGTGCCAGCAGCCTACGGATGGACAGGGCAGCTTTCTTT,CASSLRMDRAAFF
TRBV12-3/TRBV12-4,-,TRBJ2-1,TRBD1,TGTGCCAGCAGTTCGTGGGGGGACAGGGGTCGGAATGAGCAGTTCTTC,CASSSWGDRGRNEQFF
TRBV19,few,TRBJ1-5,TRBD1,TGTGCCAGTAGTATCCCGGGACAGGTCAATCAGCCCCAGCATTTT,CASSIPGQVNQPQHF
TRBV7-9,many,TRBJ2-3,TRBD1,TGTGCCAGCAGCTTAGTCCCAGGGACAGGAGGCACAGATACGCAGTATTTT,CASSLVPGTGGTDTQYF
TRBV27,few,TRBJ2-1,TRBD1,TGTGCCAGCAGTTTATTAGGGGGCGACTACAATGAGCAGTTCTTC,CASSLLGGDYNEQFF
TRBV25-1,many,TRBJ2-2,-,TGTGCCAGCAGTGATCTGAGGGGGTCTACCGGGGAGCTGTTTTTT,CASSDLRGSTGELFF
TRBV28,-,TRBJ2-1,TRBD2,TGTGCCAGCAGTCCTGCATTAGCGGGAGGGCCAAGGGGGAATGAGCAGTTCTTC,CASSPALAGGPRGNEQFF
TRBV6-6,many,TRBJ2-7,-,TGTGCCAGCAGTTACTCATCGAACGAGCAGTACTTC,CASSYSSNEQYF
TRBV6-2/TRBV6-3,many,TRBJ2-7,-,TGTGCCAGCAGTTACCGGGACAACTCCTACGAGCAGTACTTC,CASSYRDNSYEQYF
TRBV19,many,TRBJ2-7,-,TGTGCCAGTAGTATAGATACCGGGGGCGGGTACGAGCAGTACTTC,CASSIDTGGGYEQYF
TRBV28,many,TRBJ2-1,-,TGTGCCAGCAGTCCCCGGGGGACCTTTTACAATGAGCAGTTCTTC,CASSPRGTFYNEQFF
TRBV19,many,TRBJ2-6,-,TGTGCCAGTAGCTCTGGGGCGGCCAACGTCCTGACTTTC,CASSSGAANVLTF
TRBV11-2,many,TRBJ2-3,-,TGTGCCAGCAGCTTAGGCAGGGACTCAGATACGCAGTATTTT,CASSLGRDSDTQYF
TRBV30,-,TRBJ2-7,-,TGTGCCTGGGGGGAAACCCCCTACGAGCAGTACTTC,CAWGETPYEQYF
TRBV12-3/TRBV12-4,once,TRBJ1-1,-,TGTGCCAGCAGGGGGATGAACACTAAAGCTTTCTTT,CASRGMNTKAFF
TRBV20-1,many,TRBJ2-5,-,TGCAGTGCTATGGACAGCCAAGAGACCCAGTACTTC,CSAMDSQETQYF
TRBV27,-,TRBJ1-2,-,TGTGCCAGCAGTTTACGGCCAGGGGCACCTAACTATGGCTACACCTTC,CASSLRPGAPNYGYTF
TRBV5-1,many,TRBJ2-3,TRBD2,TGCGCCAGCGGACTAGCGGCCAAACGGTCTCGGCGAAAAGCGGGGCAGTATTTT,CASGLAAKRSRRKAGQYF
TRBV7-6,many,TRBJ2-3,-,TGTGCCAGCAGCTTAACATCGCGCTTTGTAGATACGCAGTATTTT,CASSLTSRFVDTQYF
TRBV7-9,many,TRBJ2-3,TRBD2,TGTGCCAGCAGCTTAGAGACTAGCCCAGATACGCAGTATTTT,CASSLETSPDTQYF
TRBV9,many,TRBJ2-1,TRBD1,TGTGCCAGCAGCGTAGGGGACAGTCGCAATGAGCAGTTCTTC,CASSVGDSRNEQFF
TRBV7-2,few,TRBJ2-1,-,TGTGCCAGCAGCCTTCTCCGGGACACCTACAATGAGCAGTTCTTC,CASSLLRDTYNEQFF
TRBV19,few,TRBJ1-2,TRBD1,TGTGCCAGTGGGACAGGAGCTAACTATGGCTACACCTTC,CASGTGANYGYTF
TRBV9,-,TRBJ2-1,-,TGTGCCAGCAGCGTAGTCTGGGCGGTATACAATGAGCAGTTCTTC,CASSVVWAVYNEQFF
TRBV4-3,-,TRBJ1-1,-,TGCGCCAACAGCCAAGATCGCATAGGGCTGCGGACTGAAGCTTTCTTT,CANSQDRIGLRTEAFF
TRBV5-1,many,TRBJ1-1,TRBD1,TGCGCCAGCAGCGCCCTGACAGGGGTCACTGAAGCTTTCTTT,CASSALTGVTEAFF
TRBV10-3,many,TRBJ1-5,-,TGTGCCATCAGTGGTCACCCCGAGGGGCAGCCCCAGCATTTT,CAISGHPEGQPQHF
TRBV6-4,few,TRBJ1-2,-,TGTGCCAGCTACGACGGGATGAATGGCTACACCTTC,CASYDGMNGYTF
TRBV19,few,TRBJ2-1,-,TGTGCCAGTAGTATAGGGACCGTTGGGCAGTTCTTC,CASSIGTVGQFF
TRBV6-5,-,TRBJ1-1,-,TGTGCCAGCAGTTACGGGTCGAACACTGAAGCTCTCTTT,CASSYGSNTEALF
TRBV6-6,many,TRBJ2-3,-,TGTGCCAGCAGCCCTACGCCCTCAGATACGCAGTATTTT,CASSPTPSDTQYF
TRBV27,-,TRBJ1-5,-,TGTGCCAGCAGAACGATTACCGATCAGCCCCAGCATTTT,CASRTITDQPQHF
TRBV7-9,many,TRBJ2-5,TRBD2,TGTGCCAGCAGCCAAATAGCGGGAGTTCTCGAGACCCAGTACTTC,CASSQIAGVLETQYF
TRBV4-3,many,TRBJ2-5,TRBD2,TGCGCCAGCAGCCAAGAGTCTAGCGGAACCTTGTACCAAGAGACCCAGTACTTC,CASSQESSGTLYQETQYF
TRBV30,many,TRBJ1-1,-,TGTGCCTGGACGGTGCGGACTGAAGCTTTCTTT,CAWTVRTEAFF
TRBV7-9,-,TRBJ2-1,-,TGTGCCAGCAGCTTAGTGACAGCCTACAATGAGCAGTTCTTC,CASSLVTAYNEQFF
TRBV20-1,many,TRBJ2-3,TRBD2,TGCAGTGCCGTAGCGGGAGGGTGGCTCCCATTT,CSAVAGGWLPF
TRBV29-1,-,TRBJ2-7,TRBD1,TGCAGCGTTGAAGATCGGGGCAGGGGGTACGAGCAGTACTTC,CSVEDRGRGYEQYF
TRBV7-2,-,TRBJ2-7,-,TGTGCCAGCAGCTTAGTTCTCGACAGCACCTACGAGCAGTACTTC,CASSLVLDSTYEQYF
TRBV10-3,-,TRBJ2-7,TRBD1,TGTGCCATCAGTGACATAGGGACAGGGAACTACGAGCAGTACTTC,CAISDIGTGNYEQYF
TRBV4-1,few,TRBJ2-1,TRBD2,TGCGCCAGCAGCCCTCGTTCTAGCGGGGGAGCCGGGGTCGACAATGAGCAGTTCTTC,CASSPRSSGGAGVDNEQFF
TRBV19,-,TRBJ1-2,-,TGTGCCAGTAGTATAGGGGCAGTGGATGGCTACACCTTC,CASSIGAVDGYTF
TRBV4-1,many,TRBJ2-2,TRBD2,TGCGCCAGCAGCCAATCGACTAGCCTTGGCGGGGAGCTGTTTTTT,CASSQSTSLGGELFF
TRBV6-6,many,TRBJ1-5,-,TGTGCCAGCAGTTACCCCTACAATCAGCCCCAGCATTTT,CASSYPYNQPQHF